Ten or more counts support the clone carrying this T cell receptor beta chain. A TCRbeta library incorporating unique molecular identifiers was prepared. TCRdb analysed the PCR reads with MiXCR anew, one entry per CDR3 protein. This sample has roughly 670,000 distinct CDR3 sequences, with around 13% found just once. The germline gives CDR1 SGHTA, CDR2 FQGNSA. Trimming left V 2 bases short and J 4 bases short, with 8 bases between. The CDR3 covers 13 residues. These data come from a study of T-cell reconstitution after alpha-beta-depleted transplantation in children. The sequencing here drew on PBMCs, taken before TCRalphabeta/CD19-depleted stem cell transplant. The V call is TRBV7-2, the J call TRBJ1-1; D gene uncertain. The TCR sequence derives from a girl aged 2 to 10 with congenital amegakaryocytic thrombocytopenia, due to receive a stem cell transplant. In DNA form, the CDR3 reads TGTGCCAGCAGCTTATCGGTGCGCACTGAAGCTTTCTTT. It translates to CASSLSVRTEAFF. Complete variable domain (other parts from reference TRBV7-2 and TRBJ1-1): GAGVSQSPSNKVTEKGKDVELRCDPISGHTALYWYRQSLGQGLEFLIYFQGNSAPDKSGLPSDRFSAERTGGSVSTLTIQRTQQEDSAVYLCASSLSVRTEAFFGQGTRLTVV.